This T cell receptor (beta chain) is drawn from a study of CD8+CD57+ T cells in acquired aplastic anemia listed by TCRdb under 2018. Background for the entire study: DNA extracted from sorted CD4+ and CD8+ cells had a mean of approximately 3.3 ug, with a range of about 0.18 to 27.4 ug. CD8+CD57+ expansion was defined as a frequency above the mean frequency observed in healthy subjects. Overall results and qualifications from the work: CD8+ Simpson's diversity did not differ significantly between patients and healthy controls (P=0.060). Nearly 30 CD8+ CDR3 sequences were found in both patients and controls but appeared to be highly expressed in patients and within the immunodominant clones of the patients.

Expansion of CD8+CD57+ cells had been shown by flow cytometry in the patients chosen for sequencing. All patients had severe acquired aplastic anemia diagnosed by International Study of Aplastic Anemia and Agranulocytosis and Camitta criteria. No therapy had been received by the patients at the time of blood sampling. TCR repertoires of sorted CD4+ and CD8+ blood T cells from severe aplastic anemia patients and healthy subjects were deep-sequenced in the study. In the USA, patient enrollment took place under clinicaltrials.gov protocols 00001620, 01623167, 00001397, 00071045, 00081523 and 00961064. Ficoll-Paque density gradient centrifugation was used to isolate peripheral blood mononuclear cells. Before DNA extraction, CD4+ and CD8+ T cells were sorted with FACS or magnetic beads. Remarks on this clonotype: It lacks a known antigen. Base qualities are not recorded, but no much larger clone differs from it by a single base.

The CDR1 and CDR2 encoded by the germline V gene are SGHRS and YFSETQ. Trimming takes 3 bases off V and 0 bases off J; junction bases not matched to a gene: 6. From cysteine to phenylalanine, the CDR3 is 16 amino acids long. Left in the record is the CDR3 DNA by itself, 48 bases read in frame from the first base. Genomic DNA served as template for TCR beta VDJ combination and CDR3 sequence profiling. An Illumina HiSeq 2000 was the platform used for TCR repertoire sequencing. In the paper's pipeline: TRBV/TRBJ rearrangement plots, CDR3 size and DJ length profiles, and Simpson's diversity index were used to assess repertoires. The immunodominant clone was defined as the most abundant DNA sequence in deep sequencing data. CDR3 amino acid sequences were screened for sharing across subjects and compared with published repertoires and the VDJdb database. TCRdb reprocessing: public reads trimmed at Q25 with fastp, clones called with MiXCR, in-frame beta chains kept. Rows are combined by CDR3 protein, so each entry shows the most common genes and DNA. The V and J calls reflect TCRdb's pipeline rather than the authors' work. This sample has some 170,000 distinct CDR3 sequences in its table, and about 64% of those were observed once. The ten largest clones add up to 40% to 60% of the sample.

The material sequenced was sorted CD4+, CD8+, or CD8+CD57+ T cells (not recorded which) from PBMCs. This receptor chain uses TRBV5-1 and TRBJ2-3; 8 nucleotides in the junction match TRBD2. The clonotype originates from a human donor with aplastic anemia. Read as DNA, the sequence is TGCGCCAGCAGCTGGACCCCGGGGGGGAGCACAGATACGCAGTATTTT. Its coded protein is CASSWTPGGSTDTQYF.